One and the same sample provided the 5 T cell receptor beta chains below, sequenced in a study of neoadjuvant nivolumab and ipilimumab in lung cancer. Libraries were prepared by immunoSEQ multiplex PCR; TCRdb keeps only in-frame clonotypes and omits some of them. In the table there are 8,000 to 10,000 clones, approximately 85% of which are singletons. Source: peripheral blood, taken before neoadjuvant nivolumab, alone or with ipilimumab. Receptors originate from an adult with non-small cell lung cancer.

The chain carries TRBV18 and TRBJ2-1, with 7 positions matching TRBD2. The CDR3 extends over 17 amino acids. Trimming at V came to 7 bases and at J to 2 bases, leaving 14 bases not matched to a gene. From germline, CDR1 is KGHSH and CDR2 LQKENI. In DNA form, the CDR3 reads TGTGCCAGCTTCCCGGCGTTAAGCGGGATAGCCTACAATGAGCAGTTCTTC. Its translation: CASFPALSGIAYNEQFF. Looking up the rest from reference TRBV18 and TRBJ2-1 gives the full variable domain: NAGVMQNPRHLVRRRGQEARLRCSPMKGHSHVYWYRQLPEEGLKFMVYLQKENIIDESGMPKERFSAEFPKEGPSILRIQQVVRGDSAAYFCASFPALSGIAYNEQFFGPGTRLTVL.

A single count supports this clone. The chain is built from TRBV27 and TRBJ1-2; D remains unclear. CDR1 is MNHEY, CDR2 SMNVEV, per germline (reference sequence). Between the trimmed V and J ends, which lost 4 bases and 0 bases, there was a span of 6 bases. The length of the CDR3 is 13 residues. The chain's CDR3 is CASSSHTNYGYTF. In nucleotides, the CDR3 is TGTGCCAGCAGTTCACACACTAACTATGGCTACACCTTC.

This clone was counted once. The chain recombines TRBV6-1 with TRBJ2-7; a possible D gene is TRBD2 (6 bases). From germline, CDR1 is MNHNS and CDR2 SASEGT. This CDR3 has 13 amino acids. The germline V and J ends were trimmed by 6 bases and 3 bases, with 12 bases remaining between them. CDR3 in DNA: TGTGCCAGCAGCGGGAGAGAGCACTACGAGCAGTACTTC. It encodes CASSGREHYEQYF.

The chain recombines TRBV11-2 with TRBJ2-3, with D perhaps given as TRBD1 or TRBD2 (6 bases each). Deletions cut 3 bases from V and 3 bases from J, with 13 bases between. The CDR3 is made up of 15 amino acids. Germline assignment: CDR1 SGHAT and CDR2 FQNNGV. The CDR3 loop reads CASSFGGSGTDTQYF. CDR3 nucleotide sequence: TGTGCCAGCAGCTTCGGGGGCAGTGGGACAGATACGCAGTATTTT.

The chain combines TRBV19 with TRBJ2-2, with TRBD2 as a possible D gene (6 bases). V was clipped by 11 bases and J by 3 bases, with 13 bases between them. CDR3 size: 13 residues. CDR1 is LNHDA, CDR2 SQIVND, per germline (reference sequence). CDR3 nucleotides: TGTGCCTCGATGAAGCGGGACACCGGGGAGCTGTTTTTT. As protein: CASMKRDTGELFF.